This T cell receptor beta chain was sequenced during a study of cytomegalovirus exposure and HLA in healthy donors. Clones were read by immunoSEQ multiplex PCR, and TCRdb kept only the in-frame ones, dropping some. This table has about 160,000 clones, around 92% appearing once. The clonotype was recovered from a man between 18 and 29 years old in good health and CMV-seropositive. The specimen was PBMCs.

The DNA of the CDR3 is TGTGCCTCTGGACAGCCAAGGTATGGCTACACCTTC. Encoded protein: CASGQPRYGYTF. The chain combines TRBV30 with TRBJ1-2, with a possible D match to TRBD1 (6 bases). Trimming left V 7 bases short and J 5 bases short, with 14 bases between. This CDR3 spans 12 amino acids. The germline V gene has CDR1 GTSNPN and CDR2 SVGIG (reference sequence).